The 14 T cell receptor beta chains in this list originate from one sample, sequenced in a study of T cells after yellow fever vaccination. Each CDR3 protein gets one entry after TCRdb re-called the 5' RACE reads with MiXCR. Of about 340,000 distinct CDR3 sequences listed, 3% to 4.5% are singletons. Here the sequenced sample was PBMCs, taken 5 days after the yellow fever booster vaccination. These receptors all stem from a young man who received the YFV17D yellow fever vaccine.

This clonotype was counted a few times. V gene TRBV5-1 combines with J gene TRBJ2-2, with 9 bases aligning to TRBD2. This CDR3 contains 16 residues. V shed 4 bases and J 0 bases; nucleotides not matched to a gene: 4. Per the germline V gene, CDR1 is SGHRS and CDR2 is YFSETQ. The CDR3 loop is CASSRIAGANTGELFF. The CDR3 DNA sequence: TGCGCCAGCAGCAGAATAGCGGGGGCGAACACCGGGGAGCTGTTTTTT.

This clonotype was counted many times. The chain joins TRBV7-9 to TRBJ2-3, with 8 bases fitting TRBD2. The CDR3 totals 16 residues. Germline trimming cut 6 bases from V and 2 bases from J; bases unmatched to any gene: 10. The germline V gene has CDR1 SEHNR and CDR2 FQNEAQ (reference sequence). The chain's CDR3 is CASSAGLGGFTDTQYF. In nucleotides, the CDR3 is TGTGCCAGCAGTGCGGGACTAGGGGGTTTCACAGATACGCAGTATTTT.

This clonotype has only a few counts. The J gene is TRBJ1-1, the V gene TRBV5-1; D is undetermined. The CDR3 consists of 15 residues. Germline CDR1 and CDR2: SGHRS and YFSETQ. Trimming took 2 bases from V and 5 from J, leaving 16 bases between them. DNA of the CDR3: TGCGCCAGCAGCTTAGAACAAGGATATGTGACTGAAGCTTTCTTT. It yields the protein CASSLEQGYVTEAFF. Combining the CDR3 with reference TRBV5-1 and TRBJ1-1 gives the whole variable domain KAGVTQTPRYLIKTRGQQVTLSCSPISGHRSVSWYQQTPGQGLQFLFEYFSETQRNKGNFPGRFSGRQFSNSRSEMNVSTLELGDSALYLCASSLEQGYVTEAFFGQGTRLTVV.

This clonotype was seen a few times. The CDR3 here is CASSSSGGPGDEQFF. The CDR3 nucleotides are TGTGCCAGCAGCTCTAGCGGGGGGCCCGGGGATGAGCAGTTCTTC. The chain couples TRBV7-9 to TRBJ2-1, with 11 bases identical to TRBD2. V was pared by 4 bases and J by 8 bases, with 7 bases of the junction left unmatched. The V gene's germline CDR1 is SEHNR and CDR2 FQNEAQ (reference sequence). The CDR3 totals 15 residues.

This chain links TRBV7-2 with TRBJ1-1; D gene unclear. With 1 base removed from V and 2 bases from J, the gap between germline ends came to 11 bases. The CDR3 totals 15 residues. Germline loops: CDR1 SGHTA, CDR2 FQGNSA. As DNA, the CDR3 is TGTGCCAGCAGCTTAGTCGACCATTCTAACACTGAAGCTTTCTTT. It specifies CASSLVDHSNTEAFF.

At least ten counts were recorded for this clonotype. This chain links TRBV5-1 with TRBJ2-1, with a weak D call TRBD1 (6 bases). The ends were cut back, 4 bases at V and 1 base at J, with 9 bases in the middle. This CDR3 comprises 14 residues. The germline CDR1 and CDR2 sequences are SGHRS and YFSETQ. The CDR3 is CASSGGESYNEQFF. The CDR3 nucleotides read TGCGCCAGCAGCGGGGGCGAGTCCTACAATGAGCAGTTCTTC.

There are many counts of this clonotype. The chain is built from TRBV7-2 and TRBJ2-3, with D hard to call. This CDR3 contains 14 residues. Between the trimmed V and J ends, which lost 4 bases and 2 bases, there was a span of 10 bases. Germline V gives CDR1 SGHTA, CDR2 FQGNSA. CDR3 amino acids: CASSYQQLTDTQYF. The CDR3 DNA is TGTGCCAGCAGCTACCAGCAACTCACAGATACGCAGTATTTT.

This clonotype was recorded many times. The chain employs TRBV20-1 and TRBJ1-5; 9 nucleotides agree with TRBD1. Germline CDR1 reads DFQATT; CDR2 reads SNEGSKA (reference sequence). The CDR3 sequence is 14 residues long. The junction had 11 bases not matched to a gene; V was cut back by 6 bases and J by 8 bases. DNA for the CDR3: TGCAGTGCCCCCCCCCGGACAGGGGACGAGCCCCAGCATTTT. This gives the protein CSAPPRTGDEPQHF.

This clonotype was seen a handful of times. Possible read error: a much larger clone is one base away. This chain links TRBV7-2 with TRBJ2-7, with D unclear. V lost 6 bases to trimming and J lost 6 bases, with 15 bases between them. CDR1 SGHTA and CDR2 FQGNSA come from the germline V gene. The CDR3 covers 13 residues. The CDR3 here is CASRGRAPFEQYF. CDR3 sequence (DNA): TGTGCCAGCAGAGGTCGGGCACCCTTCGAGCAGTACTTC. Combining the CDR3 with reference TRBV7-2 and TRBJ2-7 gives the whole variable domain GAGVSQSPSNKVTEKGKDVELRCDPISGHTALYWYRQSLGQGLEFLIYFQGNSAPDKSGLPSDRFSAERTGGSVSTLTIQRTQQEDSAVYLCASRGRAPFEQYFGPGTRLTVT.

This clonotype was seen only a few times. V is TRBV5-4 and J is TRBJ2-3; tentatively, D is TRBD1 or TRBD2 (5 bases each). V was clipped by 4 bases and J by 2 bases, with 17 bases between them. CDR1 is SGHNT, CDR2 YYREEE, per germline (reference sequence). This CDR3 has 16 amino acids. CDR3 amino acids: CASSPLPGTVTDTQYF. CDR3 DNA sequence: TGTGCCAGCAGCCCCTTACCCGGGACGGTCACAGATACGCAGTATTTT.

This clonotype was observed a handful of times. CDR3 region: CASSPGSGPSYGYTF. The CDR3, as DNA: TGCGCCAGCAGCCCGGGGTCCGGTCCCAGCTATGGCTACACCTTC. The genes are TRBV5-1 and TRBJ1-2, with D unclear. Trimming removed 4 bases from V and 4 bases from J, with 17 bases in between. Germline CDR1 reads SGHRS; CDR2 reads YFSETQ. This CDR3 has 15 amino acids. Using reference TRBV5-1 and TRBJ1-2 for the parts outside the CDR3, the full variable domain is KAGVTQTPRYLIKTRGQQVTLSCSPISGHRSVSWYQQTPGQGLQFLFEYFSETQRNKGNFPGRFSGRQFSNSRSEMNVSTLELGDSALYLCASSPGSGPSYGYTFGSGTRLTVV.

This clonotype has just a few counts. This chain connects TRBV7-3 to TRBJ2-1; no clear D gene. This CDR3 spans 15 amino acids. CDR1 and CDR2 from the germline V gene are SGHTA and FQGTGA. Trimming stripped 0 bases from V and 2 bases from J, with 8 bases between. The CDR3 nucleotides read TGTGCCAGCAGCTTAACCCCCGGTACCTACAATGAGCAGTTCTTC. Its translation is CASSLTPGTYNEQFF.

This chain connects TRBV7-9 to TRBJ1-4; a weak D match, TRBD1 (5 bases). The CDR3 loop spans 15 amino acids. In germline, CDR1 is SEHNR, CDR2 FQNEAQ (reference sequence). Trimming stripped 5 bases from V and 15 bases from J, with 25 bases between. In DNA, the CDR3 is TGTGCCAGCAGCAAATACCCGCAGGCCTCGACGGGGGTGTTTTTT. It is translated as CASSKYPQASTGVFF.

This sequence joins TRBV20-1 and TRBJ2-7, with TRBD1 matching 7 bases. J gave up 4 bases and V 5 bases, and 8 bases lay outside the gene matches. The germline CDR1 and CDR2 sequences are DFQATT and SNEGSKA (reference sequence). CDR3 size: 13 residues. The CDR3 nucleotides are TGCAGTGCTTCCGGGACAGCTGTGTACGAGCAGTACTTC. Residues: CSASGTAVYEQYF.